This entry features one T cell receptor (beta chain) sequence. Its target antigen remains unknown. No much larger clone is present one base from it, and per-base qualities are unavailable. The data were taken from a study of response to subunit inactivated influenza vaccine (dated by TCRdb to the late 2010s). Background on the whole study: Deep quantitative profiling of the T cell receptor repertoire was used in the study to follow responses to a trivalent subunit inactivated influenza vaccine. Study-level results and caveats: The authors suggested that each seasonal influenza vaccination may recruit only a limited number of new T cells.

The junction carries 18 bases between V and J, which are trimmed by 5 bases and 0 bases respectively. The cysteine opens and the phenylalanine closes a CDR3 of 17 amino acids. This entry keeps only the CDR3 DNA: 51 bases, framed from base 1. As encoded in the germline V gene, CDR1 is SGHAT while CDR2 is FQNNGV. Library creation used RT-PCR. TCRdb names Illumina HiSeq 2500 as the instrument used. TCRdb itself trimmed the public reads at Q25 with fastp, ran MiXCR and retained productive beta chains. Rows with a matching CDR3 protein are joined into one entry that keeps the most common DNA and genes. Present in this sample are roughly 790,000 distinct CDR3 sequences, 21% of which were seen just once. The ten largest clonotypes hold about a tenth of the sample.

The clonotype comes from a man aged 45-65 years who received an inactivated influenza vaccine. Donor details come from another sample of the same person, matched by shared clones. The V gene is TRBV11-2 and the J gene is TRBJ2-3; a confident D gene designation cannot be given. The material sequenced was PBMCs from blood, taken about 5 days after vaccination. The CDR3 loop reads CASSIVWQTPSTDTQYF. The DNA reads TGTGCCAGCAGCATTGTGTGGCAGACCCCTAGCACAGATACGCAGTATTTT. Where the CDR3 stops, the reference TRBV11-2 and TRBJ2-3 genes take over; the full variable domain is EAGVAQSPRYKIIEKRQSVAFWCNPISGHATLYWYQQILGQGPKLLIQFQNNGVVDDSQLPKDRFSAERLKGVDSTLKIQPAKLEDSAVYLCASSIVWQTPSTDTQYFGPGTRLTVL.